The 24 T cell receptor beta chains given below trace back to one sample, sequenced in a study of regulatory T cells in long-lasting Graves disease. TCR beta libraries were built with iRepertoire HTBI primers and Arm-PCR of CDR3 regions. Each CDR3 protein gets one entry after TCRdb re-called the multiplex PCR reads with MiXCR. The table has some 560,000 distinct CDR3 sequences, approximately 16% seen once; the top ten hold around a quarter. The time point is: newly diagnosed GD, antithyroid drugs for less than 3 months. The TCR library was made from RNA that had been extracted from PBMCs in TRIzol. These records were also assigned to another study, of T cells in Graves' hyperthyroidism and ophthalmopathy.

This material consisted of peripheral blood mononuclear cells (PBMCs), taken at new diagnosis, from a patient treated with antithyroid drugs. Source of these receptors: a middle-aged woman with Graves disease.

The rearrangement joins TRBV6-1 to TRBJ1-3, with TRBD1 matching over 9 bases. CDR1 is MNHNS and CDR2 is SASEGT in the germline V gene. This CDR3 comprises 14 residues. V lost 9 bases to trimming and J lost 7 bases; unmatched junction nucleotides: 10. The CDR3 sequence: CASFSTGGLNTIYF. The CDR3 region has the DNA TGTGCCAGTTTCTCAACAGGGGGCCTGAACACCATATATTTT.

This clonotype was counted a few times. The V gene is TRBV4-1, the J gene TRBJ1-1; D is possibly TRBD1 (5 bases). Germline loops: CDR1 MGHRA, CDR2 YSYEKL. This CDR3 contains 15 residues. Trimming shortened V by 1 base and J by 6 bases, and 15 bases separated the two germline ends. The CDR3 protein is CASSQGAGIASEAFF. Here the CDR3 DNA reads TGCGCCAGCAGCCAAGGGGCAGGGATTGCATCTGAAGCTTTCTTT.

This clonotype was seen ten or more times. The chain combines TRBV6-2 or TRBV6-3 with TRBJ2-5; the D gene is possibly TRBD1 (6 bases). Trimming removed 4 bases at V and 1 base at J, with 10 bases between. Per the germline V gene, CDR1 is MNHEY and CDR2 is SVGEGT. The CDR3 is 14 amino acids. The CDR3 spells CASSSGTTQETQYF. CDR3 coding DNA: TGTGCCAGCAGTTCCGGGACAACCCAAGAGACCCAGTACTTC.

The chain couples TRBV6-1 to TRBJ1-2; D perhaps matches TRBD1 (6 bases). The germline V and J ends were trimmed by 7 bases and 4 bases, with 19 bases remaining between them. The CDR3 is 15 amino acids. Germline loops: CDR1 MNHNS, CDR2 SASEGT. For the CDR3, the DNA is TGTGCCAGCACCGATCCGACAGGAAGGAGCTATGGCTACACCTTC. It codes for CASTDPTGRSYGYTF.

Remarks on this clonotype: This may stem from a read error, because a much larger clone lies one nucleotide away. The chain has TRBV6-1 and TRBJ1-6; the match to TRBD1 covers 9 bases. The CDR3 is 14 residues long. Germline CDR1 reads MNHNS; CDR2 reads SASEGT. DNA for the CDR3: TGTGGCAGCAGCCCCGGGGACAGGGTTTCACCCCTCCACTTT. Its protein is CGSSPGDRVSPLHF.

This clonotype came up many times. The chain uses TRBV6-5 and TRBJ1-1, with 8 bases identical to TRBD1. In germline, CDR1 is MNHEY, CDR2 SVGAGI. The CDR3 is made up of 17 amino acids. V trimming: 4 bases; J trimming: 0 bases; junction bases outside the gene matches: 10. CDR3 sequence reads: CASSLGQAFVVNTEAFF. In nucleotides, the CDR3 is TGTGCCAGCAGTTTGGGACAGGCCTTCGTGGTGAACACTGAAGCTTTCTTT.

CDR3 sequence reads: CASSPASGGALEQFF. For the CDR3, the DNA is TGCGCCAGCAGCCCCGCGAGCGGGGGGGCCCTTGAGCAGTTCTTC. The J gene is TRBJ2-1, the V gene TRBV5-1; 10 bases fit TRBD2. The CDR3 has 15 amino acids. In germline, CDR1 is SGHRS, CDR2 YFSETQ. The junction had 10 bases not matched to a gene; V was cut back by 4 bases and J by 9 bases.

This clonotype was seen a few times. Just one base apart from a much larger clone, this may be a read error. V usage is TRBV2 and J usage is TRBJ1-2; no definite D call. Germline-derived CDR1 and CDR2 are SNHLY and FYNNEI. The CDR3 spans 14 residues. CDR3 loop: CASTFTERNCGYTF. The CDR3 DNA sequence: TGTGCCAGCACTTTCACGGAAAGAAACTGTGGCTACACCTTC.

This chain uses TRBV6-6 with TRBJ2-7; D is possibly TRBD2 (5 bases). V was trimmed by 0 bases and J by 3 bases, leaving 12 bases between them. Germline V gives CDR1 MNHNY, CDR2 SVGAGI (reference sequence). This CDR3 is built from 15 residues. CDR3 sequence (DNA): TGTGCCAGCAGTTACTCGGCCGGGGTGGACTACGAGCAGTACTTC. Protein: CASSYSAGVDYEQYF.

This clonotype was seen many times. CDR3 residues: CASSPGPQNYGYTF. As DNA, the CDR3 is TGTGCCAGCAGCCCAGGCCCCCAAAACTATGGCTACACCTTC. The J gene is TRBJ1-2, the V gene TRBV3-1; D gene unclear. V was cut by 4 bases and J by 2 bases, with 11 bases left in between. The CDR3 runs 14 residues. Germline V gene data show CDR1 as LGHDT and CDR2 as YNNKEL (reference sequence).

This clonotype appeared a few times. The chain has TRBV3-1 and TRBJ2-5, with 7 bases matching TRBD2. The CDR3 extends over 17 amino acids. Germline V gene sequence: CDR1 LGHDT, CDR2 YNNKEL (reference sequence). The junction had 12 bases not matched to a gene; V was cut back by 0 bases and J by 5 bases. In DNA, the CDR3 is TGTGCCAGCAGCCAAGATCGGGATTGGGGGGGACGGGAGACCCAGTACTTC. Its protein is CASSQDRDWGGRETQYF.

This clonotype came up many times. The CDR3 DNA reads as TGCAGTGCGTTTAAGGGCAATCAGCCCCAGCATTTT. It translates to CSAFKGNQPQHF. The chain has TRBV20-1 and TRBJ1-5; D not resolved. With 6 bases removed from V and 2 bases from J, the gap between germline ends came to 8 bases. This CDR3 contains 12 residues. Germline loops: CDR1 DFQATT, CDR2 SNEGSKA (reference sequence).

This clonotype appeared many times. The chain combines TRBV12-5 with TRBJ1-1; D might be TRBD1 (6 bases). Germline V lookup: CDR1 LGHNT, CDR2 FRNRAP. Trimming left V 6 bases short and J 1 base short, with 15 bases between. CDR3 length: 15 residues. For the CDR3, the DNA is TGTGCTAGTGGGACCGGGGGCGCAGAGAACACTGAAGCTTTCTTT. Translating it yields CASGTGGAENTEAFF.

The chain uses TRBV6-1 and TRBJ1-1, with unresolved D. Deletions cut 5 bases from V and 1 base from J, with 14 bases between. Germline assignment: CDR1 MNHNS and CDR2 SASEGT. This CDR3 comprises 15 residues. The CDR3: CASSLRPPGNTEAFF. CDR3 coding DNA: TGTGCCAGCAGTCTCCGGCCCCCGGGGAACACTGAAGCTTTCTTT.

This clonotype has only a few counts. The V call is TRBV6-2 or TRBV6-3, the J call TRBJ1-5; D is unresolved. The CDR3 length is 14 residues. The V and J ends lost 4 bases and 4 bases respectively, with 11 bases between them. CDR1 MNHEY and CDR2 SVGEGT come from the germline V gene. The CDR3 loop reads CASSSGSENQPQHF. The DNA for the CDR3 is TGTGCCAGCAGTTCCGGCAGCGAAAATCAGCCCCAGCATTTT.

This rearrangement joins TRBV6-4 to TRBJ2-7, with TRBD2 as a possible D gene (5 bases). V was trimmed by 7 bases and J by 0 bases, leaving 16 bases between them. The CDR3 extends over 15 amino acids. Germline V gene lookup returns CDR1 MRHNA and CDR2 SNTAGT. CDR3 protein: CASKCRERSSYEQYF. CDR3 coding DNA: TGTGCCAGCAAGTGCCGGGAAAGAAGCTCCTACGAGCAGTACTTC.

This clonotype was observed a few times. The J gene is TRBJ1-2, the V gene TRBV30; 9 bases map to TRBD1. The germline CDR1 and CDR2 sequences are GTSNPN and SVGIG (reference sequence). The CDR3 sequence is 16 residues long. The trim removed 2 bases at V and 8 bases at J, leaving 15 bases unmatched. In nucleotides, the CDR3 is TGTGCCTGGAGTTTACAGGGGGCCTCTCTATCCCGGGGCTACACCTTC. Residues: CAWSLQGASLSRGYTF.

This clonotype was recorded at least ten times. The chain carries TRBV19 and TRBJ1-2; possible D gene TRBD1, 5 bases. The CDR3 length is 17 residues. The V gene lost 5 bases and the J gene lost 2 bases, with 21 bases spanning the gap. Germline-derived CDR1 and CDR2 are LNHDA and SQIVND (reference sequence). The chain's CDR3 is CASSQGLTMLSNYGYTF. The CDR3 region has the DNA TGTGCCAGTAGTCAGGGACTGACTATGTTATCCAACTATGGCTACACCTTC.

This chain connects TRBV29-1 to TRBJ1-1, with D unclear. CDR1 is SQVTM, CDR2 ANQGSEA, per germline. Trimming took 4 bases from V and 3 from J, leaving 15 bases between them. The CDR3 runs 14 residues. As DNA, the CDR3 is TGCAGCGTTGGAGTATCGTCCGGGGACACTGAAGCTTTCTTT. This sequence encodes CSVGVSSGDTEAFF.

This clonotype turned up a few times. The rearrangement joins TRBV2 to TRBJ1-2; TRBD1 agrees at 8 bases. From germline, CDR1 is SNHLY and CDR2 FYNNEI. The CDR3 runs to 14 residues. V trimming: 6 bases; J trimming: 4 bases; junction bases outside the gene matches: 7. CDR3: CASSAGQGGYGYTF. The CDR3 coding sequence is TGTGCCAGCAGCGCTGGACAGGGAGGCTATGGCTACACCTTC. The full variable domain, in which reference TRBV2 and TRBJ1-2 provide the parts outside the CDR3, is EPEVTQTPSHQVTQMGQEVILRCVPISNHLYFYWYRQILGQKVEFLVSFYNNEISEKSEIFDDQFSVERPDGSNFTLKIRSTKLEDSAMYFCASSAGQGGYGYTFGSGTRLTVV.

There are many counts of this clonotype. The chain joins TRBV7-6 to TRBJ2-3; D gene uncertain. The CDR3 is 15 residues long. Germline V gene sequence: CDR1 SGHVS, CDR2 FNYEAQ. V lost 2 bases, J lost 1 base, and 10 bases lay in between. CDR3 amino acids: CASSLIGSGTDTQYF. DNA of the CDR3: TGTGCCAGCAGCTTAATAGGGTCGGGCACAGATACGCAGTATTTT.

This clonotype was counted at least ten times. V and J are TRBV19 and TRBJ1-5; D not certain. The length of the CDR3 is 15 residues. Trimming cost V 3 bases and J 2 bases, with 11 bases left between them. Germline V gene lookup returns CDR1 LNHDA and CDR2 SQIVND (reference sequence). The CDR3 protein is CASSIGGFGNQPQHF. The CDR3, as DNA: TGTGCCAGTAGTATCGGAGGTTTCGGCAATCAGCCCCAGCATTTT.

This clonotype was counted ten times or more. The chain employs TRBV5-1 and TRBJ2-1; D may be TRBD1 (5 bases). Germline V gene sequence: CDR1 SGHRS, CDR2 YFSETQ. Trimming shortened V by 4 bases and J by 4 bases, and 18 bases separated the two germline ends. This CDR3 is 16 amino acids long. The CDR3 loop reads CASSLQGLSIYNEQFF. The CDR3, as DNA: TGCGCCAGCAGCCTCCAGGGCCTCTCGATTTACAATGAGCAGTTCTTC.

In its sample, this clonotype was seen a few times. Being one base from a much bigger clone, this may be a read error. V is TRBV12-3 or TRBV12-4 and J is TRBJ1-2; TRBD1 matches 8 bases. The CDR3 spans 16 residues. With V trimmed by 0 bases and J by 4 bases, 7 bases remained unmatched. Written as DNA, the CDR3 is TGTGCCAGCAGTTTAGCCACCGGGACAGGCAGCTATGGCTACACCTTC. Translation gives CASSLATGTGSYGYTF.